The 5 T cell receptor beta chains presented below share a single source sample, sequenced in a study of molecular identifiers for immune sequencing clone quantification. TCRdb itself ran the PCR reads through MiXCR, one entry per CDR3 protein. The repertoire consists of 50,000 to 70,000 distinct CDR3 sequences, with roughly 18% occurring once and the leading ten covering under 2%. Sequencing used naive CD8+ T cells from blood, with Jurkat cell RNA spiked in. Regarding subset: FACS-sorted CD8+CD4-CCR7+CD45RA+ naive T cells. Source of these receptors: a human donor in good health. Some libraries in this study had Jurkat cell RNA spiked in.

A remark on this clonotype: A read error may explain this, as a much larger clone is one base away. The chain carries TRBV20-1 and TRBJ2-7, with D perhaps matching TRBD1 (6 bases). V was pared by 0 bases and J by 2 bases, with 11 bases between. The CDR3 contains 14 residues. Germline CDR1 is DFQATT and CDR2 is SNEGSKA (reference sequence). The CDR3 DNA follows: TGCAGTGCTAGAGACAGGACAGCTGCCTACGAGCAGTACTTC. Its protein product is CSARDRTAAYEQYF.

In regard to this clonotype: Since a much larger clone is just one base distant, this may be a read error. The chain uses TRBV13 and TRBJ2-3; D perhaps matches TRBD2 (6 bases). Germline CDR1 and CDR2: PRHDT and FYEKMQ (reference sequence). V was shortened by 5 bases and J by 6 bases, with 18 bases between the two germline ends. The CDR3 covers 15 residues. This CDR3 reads CASSMSPGVADTQYF. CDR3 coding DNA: TGTGCCAGCAGCATGTCGCCGGGAGTGGCGGATACGCAGTATTTT.

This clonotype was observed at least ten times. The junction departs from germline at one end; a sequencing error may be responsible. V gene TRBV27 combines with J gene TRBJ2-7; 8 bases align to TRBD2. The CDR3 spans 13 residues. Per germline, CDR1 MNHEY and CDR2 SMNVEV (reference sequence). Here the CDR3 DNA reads TGCGCCAGCAGCCTAAGCGGGAGTTACGAGCAGTACTTC. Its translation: CASSLSGSYEQYF.

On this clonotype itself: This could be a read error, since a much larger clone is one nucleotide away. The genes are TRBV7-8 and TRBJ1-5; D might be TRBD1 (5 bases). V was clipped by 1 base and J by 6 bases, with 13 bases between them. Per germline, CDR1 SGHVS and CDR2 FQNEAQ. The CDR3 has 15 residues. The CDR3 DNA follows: TGTGCCAGCAGCTTAGACCCAGGGAATGTTCAGCCCCAGCATTTT. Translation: CASSLDPGNVQPQHF.

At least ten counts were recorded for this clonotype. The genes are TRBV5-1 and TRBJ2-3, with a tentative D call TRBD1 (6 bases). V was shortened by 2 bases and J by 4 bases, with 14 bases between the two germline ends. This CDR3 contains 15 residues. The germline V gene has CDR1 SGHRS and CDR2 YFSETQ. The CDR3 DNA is TGCGCCAGCAGCTTAGGGGGTTTTGGGTCAGATACGCAGTATTTT. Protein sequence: CASSLGGFGSDTQYF.